Detailed here is one T cell receptor beta chain. Antigen unknown. The authors produced TCR alpha and TCR beta cDNA libraries with sample barcodes and UMIs by 5'RACE using constant-segment primers. TCRdb re-derived calls from the 5' RACE reads in MiXCR, one entry per CDR3 protein. The table lists approximately 250,000 distinct CDR3 sequences, less than 20% of them singletons. These data belong to a study of T-cell memory formation after mild COVID-19. General study results and limits: CD8+ contracting clones occupied EMRA, while CD4+ ones occupied mainly CM and EM. Cross-reactive memory appears to have joined, as suggested by some responding clones showing up in pre-infection memory. Day 15 to 85 contractors were CD4/CD8 balanced; later expanders leaned CD4+.

The TCR comes from an adult woman who had mild COVID-19 (a few samples of this study predate the infection). Cell type and time point are not known. Sequenced sample: PBMCs or a T cell subset sorted from them (not recorded which).

The CDR3 DNA reads as TGTGCCAGCAGTTTAAGATACGGTTCTGGAAACACCATATATTTT. This sequence encodes CASSLRYGSGNTIYF. The genes are TRBV27 and TRBJ1-3; D unclear. Germline V lookup: CDR1 MNHEY, CDR2 SMNVEV (reference sequence). The CDR3 runs to 15 residues. V was trimmed by 2 bases and J by 1 base, leaving 9 bases between them.